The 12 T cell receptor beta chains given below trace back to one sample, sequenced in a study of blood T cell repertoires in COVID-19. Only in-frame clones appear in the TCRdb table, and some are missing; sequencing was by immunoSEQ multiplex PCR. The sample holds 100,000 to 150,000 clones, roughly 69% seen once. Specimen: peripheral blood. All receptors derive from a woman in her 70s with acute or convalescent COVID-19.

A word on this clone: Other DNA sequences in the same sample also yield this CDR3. The CDR3, as DNA: TGTGCCAGTAGTCGGCAGGTCAGTCAGCCCCAGCATTTT. Residues: CASSRQVSQPQHF. The chain couples TRBV19 to TRBJ1-5; D remains unclear. Germline V gives CDR1 LNHDA, CDR2 SQIVND (reference sequence). Trimming took off 5 bases at V and 6 bases at J, with 11 bases between the two ends. The CDR3 totals 13 residues.

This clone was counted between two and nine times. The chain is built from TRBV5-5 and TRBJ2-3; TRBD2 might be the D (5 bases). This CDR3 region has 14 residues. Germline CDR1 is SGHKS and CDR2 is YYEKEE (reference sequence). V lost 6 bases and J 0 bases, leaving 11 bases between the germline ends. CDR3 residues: CASKPGESTDTQYF. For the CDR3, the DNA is TGTGCCAGCAAGCCCGGGGAAAGCACAGATACGCAGTATTTT.

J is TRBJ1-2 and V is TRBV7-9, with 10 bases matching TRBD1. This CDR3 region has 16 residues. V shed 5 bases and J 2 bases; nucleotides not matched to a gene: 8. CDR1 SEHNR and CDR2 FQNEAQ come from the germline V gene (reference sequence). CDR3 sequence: CASSPLTGGANYGYTF. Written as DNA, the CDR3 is TGTGCCAGCAGCCCTTTGACAGGGGGCGCGAACTATGGCTACACCTTC.

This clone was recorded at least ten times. The CDR3 DNA reads TGTGCCAGCAGTGAACCCAGGGTAGGAAGGGACACTGAAGCTTTCTTT. Encoded protein: CASSEPRVGRDTEAFF. This chain uses TRBV6-1 with TRBJ1-1; a possible D gene is TRBD1 (5 bases). CDR1 MNHNS and CDR2 SASEGT come from the germline V gene. The CDR3 totals 16 residues. The ends were cut back, 2 bases at V and 3 bases at J, with 16 bases in the middle.

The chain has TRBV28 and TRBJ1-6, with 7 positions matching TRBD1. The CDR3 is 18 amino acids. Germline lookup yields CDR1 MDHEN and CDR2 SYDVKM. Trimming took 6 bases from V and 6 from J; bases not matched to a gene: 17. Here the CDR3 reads CASSLPSSYRGFNSPLHF. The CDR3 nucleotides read TGTGCCAGCAGCTTACCATCCTCGTACAGGGGATTTAATTCACCCCTCCACTTT.

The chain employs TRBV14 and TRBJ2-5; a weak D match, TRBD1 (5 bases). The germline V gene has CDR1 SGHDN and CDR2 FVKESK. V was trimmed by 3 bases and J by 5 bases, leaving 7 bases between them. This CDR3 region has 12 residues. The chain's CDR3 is CASSQSGETQYF. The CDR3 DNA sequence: TGTGCCAGCAGCCAGTCAGGGGAGACCCAGTACTTC.

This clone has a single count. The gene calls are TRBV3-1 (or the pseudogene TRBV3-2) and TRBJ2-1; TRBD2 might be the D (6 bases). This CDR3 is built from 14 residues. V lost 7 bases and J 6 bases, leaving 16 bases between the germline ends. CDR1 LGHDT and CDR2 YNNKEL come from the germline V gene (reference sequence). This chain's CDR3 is CASTASRRANEQFF. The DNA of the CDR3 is TGTGCCAGCACGGCTAGCCGGAGGGCCAATGAGCAGTTCTTC.

DNA of the CDR3: TGTGCCAGCAGCTTAGGTCGACTAGCGACGGATGAGCAGTTCTTC. Translating it yields CASSLGRLATDEQFF. The rearrangement links TRBV7-9 to TRBJ2-1; 8 bases are shared with TRBD2. The CDR3 is 15 residues long. The germline V gene encodes CDR1 SEHNR and CDR2 FQNEAQ (reference sequence). With 1 base clipped from V and 8 bases from J, the junction kept 7 bases outside the gene matches.

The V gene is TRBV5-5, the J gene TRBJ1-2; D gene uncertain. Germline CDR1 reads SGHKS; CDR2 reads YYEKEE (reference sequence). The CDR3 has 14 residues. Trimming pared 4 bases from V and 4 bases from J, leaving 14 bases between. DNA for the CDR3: TGTGCCAGCAGCGCCGGTCGTTTGAGCTATGGCTACACCTTC. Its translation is CASSAGRLSYGYTF.

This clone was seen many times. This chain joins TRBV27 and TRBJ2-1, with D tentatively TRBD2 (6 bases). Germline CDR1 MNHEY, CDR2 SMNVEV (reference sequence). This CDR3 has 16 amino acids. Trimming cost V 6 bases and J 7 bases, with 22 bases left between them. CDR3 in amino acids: CASSPRLILAGNEQFF. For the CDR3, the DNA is TGTGCCAGCAGCCCTAGATTAATACTAGCTGGGAATGAGCAGTTCTTC.

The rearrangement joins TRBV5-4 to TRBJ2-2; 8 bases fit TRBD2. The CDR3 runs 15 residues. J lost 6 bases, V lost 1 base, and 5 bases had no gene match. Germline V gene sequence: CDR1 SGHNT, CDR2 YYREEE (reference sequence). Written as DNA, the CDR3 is TGTGCCAGCAGCTTGCGGACTAGCATTGCCGGGGAGCTGTTTTTT. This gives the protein CASSLRTSIAGELFF.

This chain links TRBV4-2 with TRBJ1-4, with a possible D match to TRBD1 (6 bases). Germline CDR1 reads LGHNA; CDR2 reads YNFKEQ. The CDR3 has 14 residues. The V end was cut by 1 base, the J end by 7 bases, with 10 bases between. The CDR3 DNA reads TGTGCCAGCAGCCAAGGACAGGTTGGTGAAAAACTGTTTTTT. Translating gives CASSQGQVGEKLFF.